This is a list of T cell receptor beta chains from one sample in a study of blood T cell repertoires in COVID-19. Libraries were prepared by immunoSEQ multiplex PCR; TCRdb keeps only in-frame clonotypes and omits some of them. The sample carries about 54,000 clones, 83% recorded once. Input material: peripheral blood. The receptor source for this set is a human donor in a cohort sampled during active COVID-19. CDR3s include the opening cysteine and the closing phenylalanine or tryptophan. Each record gives: J gene, clone size, D gene, V gene, CDR3 DNA, CDR3 protein. D genes are given only for firm matches. For some rows the clone size is stated as once, few or many, or as a class when expanded; others skip it.

TRBJ2-1 - - TRBV24-1 TGTGCCACCAGCGGAGACTCCTACAATGAGCAGTTCTTC CATSGDSYNEQFF
TRBJ2-3 - TRBD1 TRBV7-9 TGTGCCAGCAGCTTAGTAAGGGACAGTTCAGATACGCAGTATTTT CASSLVRDSSDTQYF
TRBJ2-2 - TRBD1 TRBV7-2 TGTGCCAGCAGCCTTGGTGGGACAGGGAACACCGGGGAGCTGTTTTTT CASSLGGTGNTGELFF
TRBJ1-3 once TRBD1 TRBV11-2 TGTGCCAGCAGCCTCAGTCAGGGGGCTGGAAACACCATATATTTT CASSLSQGAGNTIYF
TRBJ1-1 - TRBD1 TRBV6-5 TGTGCCAGCAGGAGGCGACAGGGGATGAACACTGAAGCTTTCTTT CASRRRQGMNTEAFF
TRBJ1-2 - TRBD1 TRBV27 TGTGCCAGCAGTTTATCCCCACAGGGGATGGGCTATGGCTACACCTTC CASSLSPQGMGYGYTF
TRBJ2-3 - - TRBV7-3 TGTGCCAGCAGGGCCGGGACTGGGCGCACAGATACGCAGTATTTT CASRAGTGRTDTQYF
TRBJ2-2 - TRBD1 TRBV5-4 TGTGCCAGCAGCGGTGGACAGGGTATTGCCGGGGAGCTGTTTTTT CASSGGQGIAGELFF
TRBJ2-1 - - TRBV18 TGTGCCAGCTCACCAGGACCGGGGAACAATGAGCAGTTCTTC CASSPGPGNNEQFF
TRBJ1-4 medium-sized - TRBV10-1 TGCTCCGAGAAGCCCTTTAATGAAAAACTGTTTTTT CSEKPFNEKLFF
TRBJ2-5 - TRBD1 TRBV29-1 TGCAGCGTTAATTCGCCCCCGGGACAGGGGACCCAGTACTTC CSVNSPPGQGTQYF
TRBJ2-1 many - TRBV7-6 TGTGCCAGCAGCTTCACCTACGGTGAGCAGTTCTTC CASSFTYGEQFF
TRBJ2-7 - - TRBV20-1 TGCAGTGCTAGAAGTCTACACGAGCAGTACTTC CSARSLHEQYF
TRBJ1-5 - TRBD1 TRBV7-8 TGTGCCAGCAGCAAAGCCGGGACAGGGATAACATTAAGGAATCAGCCCCAGCATTTT CASSKAGTGITLRNQPQHF
TRBJ2-7 - - TRBV29-1 TGCAGCGTTGTCCTTGGGGGCCCGTCCTACGAGCAGTACTTC CSVVLGGPSYEQYF